This is a list of T cell receptor beta chains from one sample in a study of naive and memory T cell subsets. Via MiXCR, TCRdb re-called the UMI-ligation and nested PCR reads, giving one row per CDR3 protein. This table has 130,000 to 150,000 distinct CDR3 sequences, more than 15% appearing once. The sequenced sample consisted of naive CD4+ T cells from blood. The receptors here all came from a human donor in good health. Each CDR3 is given with its conserved first and last residue. D genes are given only for firm matches. Clone sizes are given selectively: once, few, many, or a class where the clone is expanded.

>TRBV20-1|many|TRBD2|TRBJ2-1
CSARDPSGNYNEQFF
TGCAGTGCTAGAGATCCCAGCGGGAACTACAATGAGCAGTTCTTC
>TRBV12-5|many|-|TRBJ2-3
CASGLAARPDTQYF
TGTGCTAGTGGTTTGGCCGCCCGTCCAGATACGCAGTATTTT
>TRBV12-2|few|-|TRBJ2-4
CASRLGRPPRGSKNIQYF
TGTGCAAGTCGCTTAGGGCGCCCTCCCCGGGGTTCCAAAAACATTCAGTACTTC
>TRBV10-3|many|-|TRBJ2-7
CAIKETGVYEQYF
TGTGCCATCAAAGAAACGGGAGTCTACGAGCAGTACTTC
>TRBV28|-|-|TRBJ1-5
CASSSDSFTDQPQHF
TGTGCCAGCAGTTCCGACAGTTTTACGGATCAGCCCCAGCATTTT
>TRBV5-1|-|TRBD2|TRBJ2-1
CASLMLMGLVAEGSHNEQFF
TGCGCCAGCCTGATGCTCATGGGACTAGTGGCGGAGGGCTCCCACAATGAGCAGTTCTTC
>TRBV20-1|-|-|TRBJ2-3
CSARDPRERTDTQYF
TGCAGTGCTAGAGATCCACGGGAGCGGACAGATACGCAGTATTTT
>TRBV5-5|few|-|TRBJ1-4
CASSVHTRAEKLFF
TGTGCCAGCTCAGTCCACACCAGAGCTGAAAAACTGTTTTTT
>TRBV10-3|-|TRBD1|TRBJ2-3
CAIRKTDRVSSSTDTQYF
TGTGCCATCAGGAAAACGGACAGGGTATCTTCTAGCACAGATACGCAGTATTTT
>TRBV6-5|-|-|TRBJ2-7
CASSPPRLGSYEQYF
TGTGCCAGCAGTCCGCCCCGATTAGGGTCCTACGAGCAGTACTTC
>TRBV28|few|-|TRBJ2-1
CASSVDSGQGEQFF
TGTGCCAGCAGTGTGGACAGTGGGCAGGGTGAGCAGTTCTTC
>TRBV25-1|-|TRBD1|TRBJ1-1
CASRKGAGDTEAFF
TGTGCCAGCAGGAAGGGGGCGGGGGACACTGAAGCTTTCTTT
>TRBV25-1|few|-|TRBJ2-1
CASSEQGGSSYNEQFF
TGTGCCAGCAGTGAACAGGGGGGTAGCTCCTACAATGAGCAGTTCTTC
>TRBV28|-|-|TRBJ2-5
CASSPSPSPDRVVHF
TGTGCCAGCAGTCCTTCACCGTCCCCGGACCGGGTCGTCCACTTC
>TRBV2|-|-|TRBJ2-7
CARRRVSSYEQYF
TGTGCCAGAAGGAGGGTGAGCTCCTACGAGCAGTACTTC
>TRBV20-1|-|TRBD2|TRBJ2-7
CSARGPGLAGGAWNF
TGCAGTGCTAGAGGTCCGGGACTAGCGGGAGGGGCCTGGAACTTC
>TRBV7-8|-|-|TRBJ2-3
CASSFGRGLTDTQYF
TGTGCCAGCAGCTTCGGACGGGGTCTCACAGATACGCAGTATTTT
>TRBV2|-|TRBD1|TRBJ2-7
CASSSTGVRYEQYF
TGTGCCAGCAGTTCTACAGGGGTTCGATACGAGCAGTACTTC
>TRBV21-1|-|-|TRBJ2-1
CASSKDLAGGRLYNEQFF
TGTGCCAGCAGCAAAGATCTAGCGGGAGGTCGGCTTTACAATGAGCAGTTCTTC
>TRBV3-1|few|-|TRBJ2-1
CASSQDLARYNEQFF
TGTGCCAGCAGCCAAGATCTAGCGAGATACAATGAGCAGTTCTTC
>TRBV3-1|few|TRBD2|TRBJ2-2
CASSQGLAVTGELFF
TGTGCCAGCAGCCAAGGGCTAGCGGTCACCGGGGAGCTGTTTTTT
>TRBV2|many|-|TRBJ2-2
CATTGTVNTGELFF
TGTGCCACGACCGGGACGGTCAACACCGGGGAGCTGTTTTTT
>TRBV11-2|-|-|TRBJ2-2
CASRPLRNNTGELFF
TGTGCCAGCAGACCCCTGAGGAATAACACCGGGGAGCTGTTTTTT
>TRBV12-3/TRBV12-4|-|-|TRBJ2-4
CASSGGYIQYF
TGTGCCAGCAGCGGGGGATACATTCAGTACTTC
>TRBV20-1|-|TRBD1|TRBJ2-7
CSARDRGFYEQYF
TGCAGTGCTAGGGACAGGGGGTTCTACGAGCAGTACTTC
>TRBV10-1|once|TRBD2|TRBJ2-7
CASLWGVVAGEGEQYF
TGCGCCAGCTTATGGGGGGTAGTAGCGGGAGAAGGCGAGCAGTACTTC
>TRBV20-1|few|TRBD2|TRBJ2-1
CSARVASGSVSYNEQFF
TGCAGTGCTAGAGTGGCTAGCGGGTCAGTCTCCTACAATGAGCAGTTCTTC
>TRBV9|-|TRBD2|TRBJ2-7
CASSGGGMMHEQYF
TGTGCCAGCAGTGGGGGGGGTATGATGCACGAGCAGTACTTC
>TRBV9|many|-|TRBJ2-2
CASSPRRGSATTGELFF
TGTGCCAGCAGCCCACGACGTGGTAGCGCGACCACCGGGGAGCTGTTTTTT
>TRBV5-1|-|TRBD2|TRBJ2-1
CASSLAGGYMGDEQFF
TGCGCCAGCAGCTTGGCGGGAGGCTATATGGGCGATGAGCAGTTCTTC
>TRBV9|few|-|TRBJ2-5
CASSVATWVNQETQYF
TGTGCCAGCAGCGTAGCTACATGGGTGAACCAAGAGACCCAGTACTTC
>TRBV12-3/TRBV12-4|many|-|TRBJ1-6
CASSRPGHFSSPLHF
TGTGCCAGCAGCCGTCCGGGACACTTTTCTTCACCCCTCCACTTT
>TRBV6-5|-|-|TRBJ1-5
CASSRGSLGQGSNQPQHF
TGTGCCAGCTCTCGGGGGTCCTTGGGGCAGGGTAGCAATCAGCCCCAGCATTTT
>TRBV18|many|-|TRBJ2-2
CASSPYKDTGELFF
TGTGCCAGCTCACCATATAAAGACACCGGGGAGCTGTTTTTT
>TRBV10-3|-|TRBD2|TRBJ2-1
CAITPGGSGPNEQFF
TGTGCCATCACCCCAGGCGGGAGTGGGCCCAATGAGCAGTTCTTC
>TRBV12-3/TRBV12-4|-|-|TRBJ1-1
CASRIDRLNTEAFF
TGTGCCAGCAGGATAGACAGACTGAACACTGAAGCTTTCTTT
>TRBV25-1|few|-|TRBJ2-7
CASSEAGRYEQYF
TGTGCCAGCAGTGAGGCTGGGAGATACGAGCAGTACTTC
>TRBV29-1|-|-|TRBJ1-5
CSVIVSNQPQHF
TGCAGCGTTATCGTTAGCAATCAGCCCCAGCATTTT
>TRBV12-3/TRBV12-4|few|TRBD1|TRBJ2-7
CASSFLDRVYEQYF
TGTGCCAGCAGTTTCTTGGACAGGGTGTACGAGCAGTACTTC
>TRBV4-1|-|TRBD2|TRBJ2-1
CASSQVGLAHNEQFF
TGCGCCAGCAGCCAAGTGGGACTAGCTCACAATGAGCAGTTCTTC
>TRBV6-5|many|-|TRBJ2-2
CASSNINTGELFF
TGTGCCAGCAGCAATATTAACACCGGGGAGCTGTTTTTT
>TRBV29-1|-|-|TRBJ1-5
CSVAQGGRGNNQPQHF
TGCAGCGTTGCCCAGGGCGGCAGGGGCAACAATCAGCCCCAGCATTTT
>TRBV6-1|few|-|TRBJ2-5
CASSDFTGGRETQYF
TGTGCCAGCAGTGATTTTACCGGGGGGCGAGAGACCCAGTACTTC
>TRBV10-2|-|-|TRBJ1-1
CASSESEGVNTEAFF
TGCGCCAGCAGTGAGTCGGAAGGCGTGAACACTGAAGCTTTCTTT
>TRBV2|-|TRBD1|TRBJ2-1
CASSSGQVLNEQFF
TGTGCCAGCAGTTCGGGACAGGTACTCAATGAGCAGTTCTTC
>TRBV5-1|-|-|TRBJ1-3
CASSLTDSGNTIYF
TGCGCCAGCAGCCTTACAGACTCTGGAAACACCATATATTTT
>TRBV19|-|-|TRBJ2-2
CASSIIWAGTSGELFF
TGTGCCAGTAGTATCATATGGGCAGGGACATCCGGGGAGCTGTTTTTT
>TRBV28|few|-|TRBJ2-7
CASSPGASYEQYF
TGTGCCAGCAGTCCGGGGGCCTCCTACGAGCAGTACTTC
>TRBV10-3|few|TRBD1|TRBJ2-6
CAISGGQGDLGANVLTF
TGTGCCATCAGTGGGGGACAGGGGGATCTTGGGGCCAACGTCCTGACTTTC
>TRBV6-6|-|TRBD1|TRBJ1-3
CASSYSRQGYTIYF
TGTGCCAGCAGTTACTCGCGACAGGGATACACCATATATTTT
>TRBV20-1|-|-|TRBJ2-1
CSASGEGDEQFF
TGCAGTGCTAGCGGAGAAGGGGATGAGCAGTTCTTC
>TRBV6-1|-|TRBD1|TRBJ2-3
CASIWTGDTDTQYF
TGTGCCAGCATTTGGACAGGGGACACAGATACGCAGTATTTT
>TRBV12-3/TRBV12-4|few|TRBD1|TRBJ2-7
CASSKDRYYEQYF
TGTGCCAGCAGTAAGGACAGGTACTACGAGCAGTACTTC
>TRBV29-1|-|TRBD2|TRBJ2-3
CSVEGAGTSGSVPDTQYF
TGCAGCGTTGAAGGAGCCGGGACTAGCGGGAGCGTTCCAGATACGCAGTATTTT
>TRBV12-3/TRBV12-4|-|-|TRBJ2-5
CASSLWTSQGETQYF
TGTGCCAGCAGCCTCTGGACTTCCCAGGGGGAGACCCAGTACTTC